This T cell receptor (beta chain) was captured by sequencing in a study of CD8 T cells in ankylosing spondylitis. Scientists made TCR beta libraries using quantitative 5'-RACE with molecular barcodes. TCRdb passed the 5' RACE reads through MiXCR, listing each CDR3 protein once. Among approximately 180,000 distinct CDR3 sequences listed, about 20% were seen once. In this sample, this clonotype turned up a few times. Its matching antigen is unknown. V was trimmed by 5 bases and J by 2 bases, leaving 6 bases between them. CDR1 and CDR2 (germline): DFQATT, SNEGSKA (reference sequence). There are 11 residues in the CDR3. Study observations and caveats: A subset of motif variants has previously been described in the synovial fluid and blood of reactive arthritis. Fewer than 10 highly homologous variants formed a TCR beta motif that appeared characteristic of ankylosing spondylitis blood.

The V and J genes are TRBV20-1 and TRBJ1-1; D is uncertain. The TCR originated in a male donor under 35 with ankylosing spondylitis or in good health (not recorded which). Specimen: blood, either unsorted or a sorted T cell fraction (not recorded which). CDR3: CSALLNTEAFF. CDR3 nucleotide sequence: TGCAGTGCTCTCTTAAACACTGAAGCTTTCTTT.